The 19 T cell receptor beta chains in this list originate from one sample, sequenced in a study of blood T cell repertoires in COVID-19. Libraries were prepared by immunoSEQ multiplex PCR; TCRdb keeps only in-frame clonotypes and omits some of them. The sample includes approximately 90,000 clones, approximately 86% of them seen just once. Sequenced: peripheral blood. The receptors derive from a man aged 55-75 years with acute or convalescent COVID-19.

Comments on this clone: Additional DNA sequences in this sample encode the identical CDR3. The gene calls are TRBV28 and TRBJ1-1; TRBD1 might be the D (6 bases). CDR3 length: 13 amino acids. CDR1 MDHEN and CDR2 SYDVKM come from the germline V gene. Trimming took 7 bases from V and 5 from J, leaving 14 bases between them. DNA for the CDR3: TGTGCCAGCAAGGATAGGGGGTGGACTGAAGCTTTCTTT. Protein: CASKDRGWTEAFF. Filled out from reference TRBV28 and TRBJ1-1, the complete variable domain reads DVKVTQSSRYLVKRTGEKVFLECVQDMDHENMFWYRQDPGLGLRLIYFSYDVKMKEKGDIPEGYSVSREKKERFSLILESASTNQTSMYLCASKDRGWTEAFFGQGTRLTVV.

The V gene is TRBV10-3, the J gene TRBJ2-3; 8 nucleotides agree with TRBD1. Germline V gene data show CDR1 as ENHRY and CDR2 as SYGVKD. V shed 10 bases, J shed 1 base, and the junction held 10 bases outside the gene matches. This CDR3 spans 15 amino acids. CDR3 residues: CATTEPGQGTDTQYF. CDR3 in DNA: TGTGCCACCACCGAGCCGGGACAGGGCACAGATACGCAGTATTTT.

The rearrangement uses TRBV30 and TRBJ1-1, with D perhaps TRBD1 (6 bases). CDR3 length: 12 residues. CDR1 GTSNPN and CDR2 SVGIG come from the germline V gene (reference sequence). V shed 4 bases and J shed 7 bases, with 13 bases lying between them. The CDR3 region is CAWTGQTYEAFF. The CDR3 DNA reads TGTGCCTGGACAGGACAGACCTATGAAGCTTTCTTT.

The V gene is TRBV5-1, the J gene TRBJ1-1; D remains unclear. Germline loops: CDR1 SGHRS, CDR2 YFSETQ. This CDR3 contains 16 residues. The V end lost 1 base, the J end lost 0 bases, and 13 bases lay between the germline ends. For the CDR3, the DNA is TGCGCCAGCAGCTTGAGGGTTCGGGATTTGAACACTGAAGCTTTCTTT. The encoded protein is CASSLRVRDLNTEAFF.

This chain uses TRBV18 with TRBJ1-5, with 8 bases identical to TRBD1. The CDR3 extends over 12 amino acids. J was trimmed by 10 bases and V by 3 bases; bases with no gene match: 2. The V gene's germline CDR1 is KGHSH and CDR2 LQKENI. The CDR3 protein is CASSPTGGPQHF. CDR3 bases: TGTGCCAGCTCACCCACAGGGGGACCCCAGCATTTT.

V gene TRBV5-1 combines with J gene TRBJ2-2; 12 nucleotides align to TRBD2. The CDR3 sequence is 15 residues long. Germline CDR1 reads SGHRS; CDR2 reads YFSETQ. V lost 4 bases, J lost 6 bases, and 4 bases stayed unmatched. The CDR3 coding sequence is TGCGCCAGCAGCCCTAGCGGGGGGGCTCCCGGGGAGCTGTTTTTT. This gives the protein CASSPSGGAPGELFF.

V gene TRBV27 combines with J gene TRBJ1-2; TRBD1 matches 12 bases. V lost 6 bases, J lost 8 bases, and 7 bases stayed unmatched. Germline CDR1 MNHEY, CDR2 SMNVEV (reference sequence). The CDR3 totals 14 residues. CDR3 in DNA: TGTGCCAGCAGCCCGGGACAGGGGGCGCTCGGCTACACCTTC. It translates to CASSPGQGALGYTF.

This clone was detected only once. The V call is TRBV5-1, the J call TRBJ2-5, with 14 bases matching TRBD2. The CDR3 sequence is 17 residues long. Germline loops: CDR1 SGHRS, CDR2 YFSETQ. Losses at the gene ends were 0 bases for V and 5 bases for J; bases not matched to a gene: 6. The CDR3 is CASSLAGLAGGSETQYF. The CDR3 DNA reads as TGCGCCAGCAGCTTGGCCGGACTAGCGGGAGGCTCGGAGACCCAGTACTTC.

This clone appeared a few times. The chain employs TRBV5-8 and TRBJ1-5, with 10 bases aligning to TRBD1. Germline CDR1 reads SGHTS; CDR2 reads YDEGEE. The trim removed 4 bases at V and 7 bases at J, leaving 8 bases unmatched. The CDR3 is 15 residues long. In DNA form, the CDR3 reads TGTGCCAGCAGCGCCGGAGACAGGGGGCACCAGCCCCAGCATTTT. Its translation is CASSAGDRGHQPQHF. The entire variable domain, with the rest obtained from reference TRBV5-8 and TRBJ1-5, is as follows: EAGVTQSPTHLIKTRGQQATLRCSPISGHTSVYWYQQALGLGLQFLLWYDEGEERNRGNFPPRFSGRQFPNYSSELNVNALELEDSALYLCASSAGDRGHQPQHFGDGTRLSIL.

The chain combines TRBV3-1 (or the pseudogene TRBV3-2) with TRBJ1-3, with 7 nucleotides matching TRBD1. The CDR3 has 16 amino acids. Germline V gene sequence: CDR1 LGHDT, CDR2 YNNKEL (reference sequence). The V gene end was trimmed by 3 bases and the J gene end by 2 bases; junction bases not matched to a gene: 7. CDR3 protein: CASSQETGFTGNTIYF. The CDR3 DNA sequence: TGTGCCAGCAGCCAGGAGACAGGGTTCACTGGAAACACCATATATTTT.

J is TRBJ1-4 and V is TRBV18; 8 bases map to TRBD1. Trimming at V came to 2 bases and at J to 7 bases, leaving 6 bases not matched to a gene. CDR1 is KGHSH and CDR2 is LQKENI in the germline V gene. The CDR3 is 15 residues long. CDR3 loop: CASSPDRGLSEKLFF. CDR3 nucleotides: TGTGCCAGCTCACCAGACAGGGGCCTCAGTGAAAAACTGTTTTTT.

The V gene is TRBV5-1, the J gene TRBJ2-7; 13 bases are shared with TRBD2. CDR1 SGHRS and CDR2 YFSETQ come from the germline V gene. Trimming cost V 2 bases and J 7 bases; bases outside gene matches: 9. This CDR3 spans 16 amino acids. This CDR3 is CASSFGTGGLAGEQYF. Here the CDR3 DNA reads TGCGCCAGCAGCTTCGGGACAGGGGGACTAGCGGGAGAGCAGTACTTC.

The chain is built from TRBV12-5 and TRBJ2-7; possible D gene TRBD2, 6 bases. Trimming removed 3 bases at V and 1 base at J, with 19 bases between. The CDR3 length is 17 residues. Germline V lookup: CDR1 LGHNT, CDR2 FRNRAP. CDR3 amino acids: CASGFKTGTHSSYEQYF. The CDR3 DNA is TGTGCTAGTGGTTTCAAGACCGGGACTCACTCGTCCTACGAGCAGTACTTC.

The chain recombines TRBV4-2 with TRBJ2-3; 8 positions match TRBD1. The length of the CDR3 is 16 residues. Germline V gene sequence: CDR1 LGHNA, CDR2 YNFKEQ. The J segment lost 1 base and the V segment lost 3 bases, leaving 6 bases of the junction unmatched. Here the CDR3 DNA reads TGTGCCAGCAGCCAGGACAGGGCCTACCGCACAGATACGCAGTATTTT. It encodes CASSQDRAYRTDTQYF.

This chain's CDR3 is CASSPGTESYNEQFF. CDR3 nucleotide sequence: TGCGCCAGCAGCCCTGGGACAGAGTCCTACAATGAGCAGTTCTTC. The V call is TRBV5-1, the J call TRBJ2-1; 7 bases are shared with TRBD1. Germline V lookup: CDR1 SGHRS, CDR2 YFSETQ. J was trimmed by 1 base and V by 4 bases; bases with no gene match: 5. This CDR3 has 15 amino acids.

DNA of the CDR3: TGTGCCAGCAGCCAACCGGGACTAGCGGGAGGCAGCACAGATACGCAGTATTTT. The encoded protein is CASSQPGLAGGSTDTQYF. V usage is TRBV3-1 (or the pseudogene TRBV3-2) and J usage is TRBJ2-3; 15 nucleotides agree with TRBD2. This CDR3 region has 18 residues. Germline values: CDR1 LGHDT, CDR2 YNNKEL (reference sequence). V was clipped by 2 bases and J by 0 bases; unmatched bases: 3.

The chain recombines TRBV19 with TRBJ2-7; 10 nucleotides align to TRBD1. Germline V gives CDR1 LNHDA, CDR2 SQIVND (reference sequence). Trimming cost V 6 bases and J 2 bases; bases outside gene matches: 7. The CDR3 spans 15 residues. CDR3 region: CASRDRGQLTYEQYF. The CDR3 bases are TGTGCCAGTAGAGACAGGGGGCAACTGACCTACGAGCAGTACTTC.

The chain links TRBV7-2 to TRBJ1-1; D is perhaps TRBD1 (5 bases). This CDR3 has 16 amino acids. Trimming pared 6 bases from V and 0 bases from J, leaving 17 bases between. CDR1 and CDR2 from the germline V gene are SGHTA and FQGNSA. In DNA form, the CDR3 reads TGTGCCAGCAGACCAGACAGTCCGATCATGAACACTGAAGCTTTCTTT. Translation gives CASRPDSPIMNTEAFF.

DNA of the CDR3: TGTGCCAGTAGTCCGCACCACAGGGATGGCTACACCTTC. Protein: CASSPHHRDGYTF. The chain is built from TRBV19 and TRBJ1-2; possible D gene TRBD1, 6 bases. V lost 5 bases, J lost 6 bases, and 13 bases lay in between. The CDR3 sequence is 13 residues long. The V gene's germline CDR1 is LNHDA and CDR2 SQIVND (reference sequence). The full variable domain, its missing parts supplied by reference TRBV19 and TRBJ1-2, is DGGITQSPKYLFRKEGQNVTLSCEQNLNHDAMYWYRQDPGQGLRLIYYSQIVNDFQKGDIAEGYSVSREKKESFPLTVTSAQKNPTAFYLCASSPHHRDGYTFGSGTRLTVV.